The 11 T cell receptor beta chains below were found in one sample sequenced in a study of breast tumors, draining lymph nodes, adjacent tissues (dated by TCRdb to the mid-2010s). Lymph node samples came from the axillary draining lymph nodes of breast cancer patients. Library creation used multiplex PCR. The sample was run on an Illumina HiSeq 2000. In-frame beta chains were kept once TCRdb had trimmed the public reads at Q25 with fastp and called clones with MiXCR. When rows share a CDR3 protein, they turn into one entry using the most common DNA and genes. The sample table shows 250,000 or so distinct CDR3 sequences, and 30% are seen once. Around 1% of the sample lies in the top ten. Sequencing was done on a sample of axillary lymph node tissue. The receptors come from a female donor with breast cancer. Some clones in this sample may be carry-over from other donors' samples.

In its sample, this clonotype was seen many times. The chain combines TRBV7-8 with TRBJ1-2; 7 positions agree with TRBD1. The CDR3 consists of 15 residues. The germline V gene has CDR1 SGHVS and CDR2 FQNEAQ. The V segment lost 5 bases and the J segment 1 base; nucleotides outside the gene matches: 7. The CDR3 sequence: CASSRGTANNYGYTF. In DNA, the CDR3 is TGTGCCAGCAGCCGTGGGACAGCCAATAACTATGGCTACACCTTC. Filled out from reference TRBV7-8 and TRBJ1-2, the complete variable domain reads GAGVSQSPRYKVAKRGQDVALRCDPISGHVSLFWYQQALGQGPEFLTYFQNEAQLDKSGLPSDRFFAERPEGSVSTLKIQRTQQEDSAVYLCASSRGTANNYGYTFGSGTRLTVV.

This chain links TRBV9 with TRBJ2-7, with D possibly matching TRBD2 (6 bases). Germline V gene sequence: CDR1 SGDLS, CDR2 YYNGEE. There are 15 residues in the CDR3. Trimming cost V 4 bases and J 1 base, with 15 bases left between them. CDR3 residues: CASSLDTGGSYEQYF. In nucleotides, the CDR3 is TGTGCCAGCAGCTTAGACACCGGGGGTTCCTACGAGCAGTACTTC.

This clonotype was seen many times. J is TRBJ2-7 and V is TRBV2, with 8 bases identical to TRBD2. The CDR3 runs to 12 residues. Germline V gene lookup returns CDR1 SNHLY and CDR2 FYNNEI. V lost 11 bases, J lost 2 bases, and 5 bases stayed unmatched. Here the CDR3 DNA reads TGTGCCGCGAAAGCGGGAGCCTACGAGCAGTACTTC. Its protein is CAAKAGAYEQYF.

The chain employs TRBV19 and TRBJ1-5; D gene uncertain. CDR1 is LNHDA and CDR2 is SQIVND in the germline V gene (reference sequence). The V end was cut by 3 bases, the J end by 0 bases, with 12 bases between. This CDR3 region has 16 residues. The chain's CDR3 is CASSMSTPNSNQPQHF. DNA of the CDR3: TGTGCCAGTAGTATGAGTACGCCAAATAGCAATCAGCCCCAGCATTTT. Full variable domain (rest looked up from reference TRBV19 and TRBJ1-5): DGGITQSPKYLFRKEGQNVTLSCEQNLNHDAMYWYRQDPGQGLRLIYYSQIVNDFQKGDIAEGYSVSREKKESFPLTVTSAQKNPTAFYLCASSMSTPNSNQPQHFGDGTRLSIL.

This clonotype was observed at least ten times. The CDR3 region has the DNA TGTGCCAGCAGGCCTGGACTCCTAACCTACGAGCAGTACTTC. Amino acid sequence: CASRPGLLTYEQYF. The rearrangement joins TRBV12-3 or TRBV12-4 to TRBJ2-7, with D possibly matching TRBD2 (5 bases). V lost 6 bases, J lost 2 bases, and 14 bases lay in between. CDR3 size: 14 residues.

This clonotype was seen a handful of times. This rearrangement joins TRBV30 to TRBJ2-3; no reliable D call. There are 11 residues in the CDR3. Germline CDR1 reads GTSNPN; CDR2 reads SVGIG (reference sequence). Trimming removed 5 bases at V and 3 bases at J, with 6 bases between. The CDR3 is CAWRPTDTQYF. The CDR3 DNA follows: TGTGCCTGGCGTCCTACAGATACGCAGTATTTT.

This clonotype has at least ten counts. The chain employs TRBV2 and TRBJ1-4; D is unresolved. Trimming shortened V by 4 bases and J by 10 bases, and 13 bases separated the two germline ends. Germline V CDR1 and CDR2: SNHLY, FYNNEI. CDR3 length equals 13 residues. The CDR3 DNA reads as TGTGCCAGCAGTGGGTCCGAAAGCGGAAAACTGTTTTTT. Residues: CASSGSESGKLFF.

This clonotype was seen repeatedly, ten times or more. In DNA form, the CDR3 reads TGCGCCAGCAGTGACCCCTCTGACAGGCGCGGAGATACGCAGTATTTT. Amino acids: CASSDPSDRRGDTQYF. V is TRBV10-1 and J is TRBJ2-3, with D possibly being TRBD1 (6 bases). The CDR3 spans 16 residues. Germline loops: CDR1 WNHNN, CDR2 SYGVQD (reference sequence). Trimming pared 3 bases from V and 5 bases from J, leaving 18 bases between.

Concerning this clonotype: This may stem from a read error, because a much larger clone lies one nucleotide away. This sequence joins TRBV12-3 or TRBV12-4 and TRBJ2-7; D remains unclear. The CDR3 contains 12 residues. The ends were cut back, 6 bases at V and 6 bases at J, with 12 bases in the middle. The CDR3 nucleotides read TGTGCCAGCAGGTTCGACTTACGCGAGCAGTACTTC. It specifies CASRFDLREQYF.

The J gene is TRBJ1-5, the V gene TRBV6-6, with a possible D match to TRBD1 (5 bases). Germline V lookup: CDR1 MNHNY, CDR2 SVGAGI (reference sequence). The CDR3 is 17 residues long. Deletions cut 2 bases from V and 2 bases from J, with 16 bases between. The CDR3 reads CASSYPRGGGGNQPQHF. In nucleotides, the CDR3 is TGTGCCAGCAGTTACCCGCGGGGGGGTGGCGGCAATCAGCCCCAGCATTTT.

The table lists this clonotype with many counts. The chain is built from TRBV7-8 and TRBJ2-1; possible D gene TRBD2, 5 bases. V was trimmed by 2 bases and J by 8 bases, leaving 16 bases between them. The CDR3 spans 15 residues. Germline loops: CDR1 SGHVS, CDR2 FQNEAQ. CDR3 amino acids: CASSLLPGTFDEQFF. CDR3 nucleotides: TGTGCCAGCAGCTTATTACCGGGAACGTTCGATGAGCAGTTCTTC.